A single sample gave rise to the 14 T cell receptor beta chains below, sequenced in a study of blood T cells in healthy people across ages. Using a J-beta primer mix together with a sample-barcoded 5' primer, a second PCR was run for roughly 7 to 11 cycles. TCRdb used MiXCR to reprocess the 5' RACE reads, holding one entry per CDR3 protein. The sample includes 550,000 to 650,000 distinct CDR3 sequences, around 31% of them seen just once. Sequenced: blood. These receptors came from an elderly woman in good health.

This clonotype was detected many times. This rearrangement joins TRBV6-1 to TRBJ2-5, with 8 bases lining up with TRBD1. CDR1 and CDR2 from the germline V gene are MNHNS and SASEGT. Trimming cost V 6 bases and J 3 bases; bases outside gene matches: 15. The CDR3 is 17 amino acids. The CDR3 loop reads CASRRASGGLGKETQYF. DNA for the CDR3: TGTGCCAGCAGGCGTGCTTCAGGGGGCTTAGGGAAAGAGACCCAGTACTTC.

In this sample, this clonotype turned up many times. This rearrangement joins TRBV6-5 to TRBJ1-6; D is perhaps TRBD1 (6 bases). The germline V and J ends were trimmed by 0 bases and 14 bases, with 14 bases remaining between them. Per germline, CDR1 MNHEY and CDR2 SVGAGI. The CDR3 runs 14 residues. For the CDR3, the DNA is TGTGCCAGCAGTTACTCGTTAAGGGGGTCAGCCCTCCACTTT. It encodes CASSYSLRGSALHF.

This clonotype was recorded a few times. This sequence joins TRBV28 and TRBJ2-5, with D possibly matching TRBD1 (5 bases). Trimming removed 5 bases from V and 1 base from J, with 17 bases in between. This CDR3 has 16 amino acids. Germline CDR1 reads MDHEN; CDR2 reads SYDVKM. In DNA, the CDR3 is TGTGCCAGCAGTCGGGCAGGGCTAGGATCCCAAGAGACCCAGTACTTC. It is translated as CASSRAGLGSQETQYF.

The chain employs TRBV24-1 and TRBJ2-2; unclear D gene. V was trimmed by 2 bases and J by 0 bases, leaving 3 bases between them. The CDR3 runs to 14 residues. Germline V gene lookup returns CDR1 KGHDR and CDR2 SFDVKD. CDR3 in amino acids: CATSDWANTGELFF. The CDR3 DNA follows: TGTGCCACCAGTGATTGGGCGAACACCGGGGAGCTGTTTTTT.

The sample holds many counts of this clonotype. V gene TRBV24-1 combines with J gene TRBJ1-1, with D unclear. The CDR3 spans 13 residues. Germline V gives CDR1 KGHDR, CDR2 SFDVKD. Trimming pared 5 bases from V and 4 bases from J, leaving 10 bases between. The CDR3 sequence is CATSGGLSTEAFF. CDR3 bases: TGTGCCACCAGTGGTGGGCTGAGCACTGAAGCTTTCTTT.

This chain connects TRBV4-3 to TRBJ2-5; 7 bases line up with TRBD2. With 1 base clipped from V and 5 bases from J, the junction kept 4 bases outside the gene matches. The length of the CDR3 is 14 residues. The germline gives CDR1 LGHNA, CDR2 YSLEER. The CDR3 sequence is CASSQVTSSETQYF. CDR3 DNA: TGCGCCAGCAGCCAAGTGACTAGCTCGGAGACCCAGTACTTC.

This clonotype was seen a few times. The chain carries TRBV7-2 and TRBJ1-2; the D gene is possibly TRBD1 (5 bases). Germline CDR1 is SGHTA and CDR2 is FQGNSA. The length of the CDR3 is 13 residues. V gave up 5 bases and J gave up 5 bases, with 12 bases separating them. This CDR3 reads CASSGAGRYGYTF. CDR3 nucleotides: TGTGCCAGCAGCGGAGCGGGACGGTATGGCTACACCTTC. Using reference TRBV7-2 and TRBJ1-2 for the parts outside the CDR3, the full variable domain is GAGVSQSPSNKVTEKGKDVELRCDPISGHTALYWYRQSLGQGLEFLIYFQGNSAPDKSGLPSDRFSAERTGGSVSTLTIQRTQQEDSAVYLCASSGAGRYGYTFGSGTRLTVV.

This chain links TRBV30 with TRBJ1-1; the D gene is possibly TRBD1 (5 bases). Trimming stripped 0 bases from V and 4 bases from J, with 9 bases between. The CDR3 length is 13 residues. The germline gives CDR1 GTSNPN, CDR2 SVGIG (reference sequence). CDR3 in amino acids: CAWSVRGTTEAFF. The DNA for the CDR3 is TGTGCCTGGAGTGTTAGAGGGACCACTGAAGCTTTCTTT. Drawing the rest from reference TRBV30 and TRBJ1-1, the complete variable domain is SQTIHQWPATLVQPVGSPLSLECTVEGTSNPNLYWYRQAAGRGLQLLFYSVGIGQISSEVPQNLSASRPQDRQFILSSKKLLLSDSGFYLCAWSVRGTTEAFFGQGTRLTVV.

This clonotype was detected many times. The chain is built from TRBV28 and TRBJ2-1, with 11 bases aligning to TRBD2. The CDR3 covers 15 residues. Germline values: CDR1 MDHEN, CDR2 SYDVKM. Trimming took 3 bases from V and 2 from J; bases not matched to a gene: 0. The CDR3 nucleotides read TGTGCCAGCAGTTTTAGCGGGGGGGCCTACAATGAGCAGTTCTTC. Translated, it gives CASSFSGGAYNEQFF.

This sequence joins TRBV20-1 and TRBJ2-3, with 7 bases matching TRBD2. Germline V gene lookup returns CDR1 DFQATT and CDR2 SNEGSKA (reference sequence). Trimming took 0 bases from V and 2 from J; bases not matched to a gene: 14. The length of the CDR3 is 18 residues. The CDR3 sequence: CSARDRRGSSGFTDTQYF. CDR3 nucleotide sequence: TGCAGTGCTAGAGATCGAAGGGGTTCTAGCGGATTCACAGATACGCAGTATTTT.

This clonotype was recorded many times. The CDR3 spells CAISESGVRYEQYF. The CDR3 DNA sequence: TGTGCCATCAGTGAGTCGGGGGTCAGATACGAGCAGTACTTC. The chain carries TRBV10-3 and TRBJ2-7, with D perhaps given as TRBD1 or TRBD2 (5 bases each). Germline CDR1 reads ENHRY; CDR2 reads SYGVKD. The CDR3 length is 14 residues. Trimming stripped 0 bases from V and 4 bases from J, with 10 bases between.

The chain has TRBV7-9 and TRBJ2-4; D perhaps matches TRBD1 (6 bases). The end of the DNA fits TRBJ2-7 better, so the J call may be wrong. This CDR3 is 13 amino acids long. The V gene's germline CDR1 is SEHNR and CDR2 FQNEAQ (reference sequence). CDR3 nucleotide sequence: TGTGCCAGCAGCTTCGGACAGTGGGACGAGCAGTACTTC. Its translation: CASSFGQWDEQYF.

On this clonotype itself: One base away lies a much larger clone, so this may be a sequencing read error. The gene calls are TRBV11-2 and TRBJ2-5, with no clear D. The V gene lost 5 bases and the J gene lost 11 bases, with 12 bases spanning the gap. CDR1 SGHAT and CDR2 FQNNGV come from the germline V gene. The CDR3 runs 11 residues. The CDR3 reads CASSRNNEQYF. CDR3 DNA sequence: TGTGCCAGCAGCCGTAACAATGAGCAGTACTTC.

In this sample, this clonotype turned up a few times. The chain carries TRBV6-1 and TRBJ1-1; 7 nucleotides match TRBD1. The CDR3 has 13 amino acids. The germline CDR1 and CDR2 sequences are MNHNS and SASEGT. V lost 5 bases to trimming and J lost 4 bases; unmatched junction nucleotides: 4. The CDR3 region has the DNA TGTGCCAGCAGTAACCGACAGGGCACTGAAGCTTTCTTT. It encodes CASSNRQGTEAFF.